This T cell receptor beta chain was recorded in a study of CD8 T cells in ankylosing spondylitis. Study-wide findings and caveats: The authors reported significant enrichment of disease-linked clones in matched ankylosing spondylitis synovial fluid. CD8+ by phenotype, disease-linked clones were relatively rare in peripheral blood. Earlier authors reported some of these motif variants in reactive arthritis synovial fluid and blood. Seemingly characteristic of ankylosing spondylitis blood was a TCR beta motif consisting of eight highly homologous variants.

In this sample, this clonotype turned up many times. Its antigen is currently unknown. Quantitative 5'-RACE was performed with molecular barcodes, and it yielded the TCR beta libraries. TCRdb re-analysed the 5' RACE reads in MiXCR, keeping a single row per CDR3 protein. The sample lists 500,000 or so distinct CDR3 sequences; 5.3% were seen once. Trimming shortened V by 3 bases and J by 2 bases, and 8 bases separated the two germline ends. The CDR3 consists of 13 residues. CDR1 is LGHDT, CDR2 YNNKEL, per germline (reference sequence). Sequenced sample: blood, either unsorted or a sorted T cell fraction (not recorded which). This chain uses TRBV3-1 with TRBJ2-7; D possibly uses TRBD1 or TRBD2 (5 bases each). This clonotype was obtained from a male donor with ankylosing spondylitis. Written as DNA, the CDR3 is TGTGCCAGCAGCCATGGGGGTCCCTACGAGCAGTACTTC. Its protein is CASSHGGPYEQYF.